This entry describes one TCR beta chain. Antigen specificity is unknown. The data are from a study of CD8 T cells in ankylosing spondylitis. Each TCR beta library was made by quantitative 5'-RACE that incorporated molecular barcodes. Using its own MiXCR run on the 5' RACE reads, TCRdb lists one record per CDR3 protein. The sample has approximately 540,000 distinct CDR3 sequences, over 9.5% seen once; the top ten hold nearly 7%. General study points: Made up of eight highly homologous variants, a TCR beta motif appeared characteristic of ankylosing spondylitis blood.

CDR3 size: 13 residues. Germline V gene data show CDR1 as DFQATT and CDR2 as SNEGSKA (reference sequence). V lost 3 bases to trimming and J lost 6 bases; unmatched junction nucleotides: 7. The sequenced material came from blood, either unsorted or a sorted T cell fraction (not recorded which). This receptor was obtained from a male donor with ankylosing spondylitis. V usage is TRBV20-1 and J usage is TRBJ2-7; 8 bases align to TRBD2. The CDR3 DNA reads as TGCAGTGCTAGTCGGTCAGCGGGAGCCGAGCAGTACGTC. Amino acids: CSASRSAGAEQYV.